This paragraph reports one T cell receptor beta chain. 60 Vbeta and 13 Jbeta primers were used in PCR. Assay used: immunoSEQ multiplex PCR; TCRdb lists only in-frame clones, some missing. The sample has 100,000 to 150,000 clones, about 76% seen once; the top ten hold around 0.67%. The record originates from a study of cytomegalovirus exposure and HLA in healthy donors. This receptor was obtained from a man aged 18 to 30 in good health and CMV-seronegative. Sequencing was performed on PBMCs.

The chain's CDR3 is CASSPAFYRGISGNTIYF. DNA for the CDR3: TGTGCCAGCAGCCCCGCATTCTACAGGGGTATCTCTGGAAACACCATATATTTT. This chain links TRBV28 with TRBJ1-3, with TRBD1 matching over 7 bases. CDR3 size: 18 residues. Germline values: CDR1 MDHEN, CDR2 SYDVKM. V lost 6 bases and J lost 0; bases outside the gene matches: 14.